Here is one T cell receptor (beta chain) with its context. Its antigen is still unknown. Assay: immunoSEQ multiplex PCR; the TCRdb copy retains only in-frame clones and omits some. Altogether 100,000 or so clones are present, roughly 90% being singletons, with the ten largest covering roughly 0.56%. These data are taken from a study of OX40 agonist ivuxolimab in advanced cancers. Study background: Having had anti-PD-1, anti-PD-L1 or anti-CTLA-4 therapy before was allowed, and roughly 40% had some. Study findings and constraints: Both CD4+ and CD8+ T cell populations in blood had undergone clonal expansion by week 6 at 0.1 to 3.0 mg/kg.

V gave up 4 bases and J gave up 5 bases, with 8 bases separating them. The length of the CDR3 is 12 residues. Germline CDR1 reads SEHNR; CDR2 reads FQNEAQ (reference sequence). The input for sequencing was CD4+ or CD8+ T cells sorted from blood, taken in a trial of the OX40 agonist ivuxolimab. The chain has TRBV7-9 and TRBJ1-2; D not certain. This TCR derives from an adult with an advanced solid tumor such as melanoma, head and neck, liver or kidney cancer. For the CDR3, the DNA is TGTGCCAGCAGCTGGGTTGAGTATGGCTACACCTTC. As protein: CASSWVEYGYTF.